This section outlines one T cell receptor beta chain sequence together with its context. These data are taken from a study of cytomegalovirus exposure and HLA in healthy donors. Germline V lookup: CDR1 MNHEY, CDR2 SMNVEV (reference sequence). CDR3 length: 13 residues. V lost 8 bases and J lost 3, with 13 bases in between. The study ran its PCR with 60 Vbeta and 13 Jbeta primers. TCRdb's copy holds only in-frame clones and misses some; the assay was immunoSEQ multiplex PCR. The profile shows under 150,000 clones, 67% of them singletons. The specimen sequenced was PBMCs. The clonotype was recovered from a young man in good health and CMV-seropositive. The V call is TRBV27, the J call TRBJ1-1; the D is unclear. In DNA, the CDR3 is TGTGCCAGCTGGTTGTGGGAGGACACTGAAGCTTTCTTT. This translates into CASWLWEDTEAFF.